The 21 T cell receptor beta chains given below trace back to one sample, sequenced in a study of T cell responses to AZD1222 COVID-19 vaccine. Sequenced by immunoSEQ multiplex PCR; TCRdb stores in-frame clones only, minus some. This table has about 86,000 clones, 88% appearing once. The sequencing here drew on peripheral blood, taken 28 days after the second AZD1222 dose. These receptors came from an adult who received the AZD1222 COVID-19 vaccine.

The chain is built from TRBV6-1 and TRBJ1-5, with D hard to call. Deletions cut 3 bases from V and 9 bases from J, with 6 bases between. The CDR3 runs to 11 residues. In germline, CDR1 is MNHNS, CDR2 SASEGT. CDR3 nucleotide sequence: TGTGCCAGCAGTGATGTTGGGCCCCAGCATTTT. This codes for CASSDVGPQHF.

J is TRBJ1-4 and V is TRBV5-1; D uncertain. Trimming removed 0 bases from V and 8 bases from J, with 11 bases in between. The CDR3 contains 14 residues. Per the germline V gene, CDR1 is SGHRS and CDR2 is YFSETQ. The CDR3 region has the DNA TGCGCCAGCAGCTTGGCCTCCACGGAGGAAAAACTGTTTTTT. This translates into CASSLASTEEKLFF.

V usage is TRBV28 and J usage is TRBJ2-7; a possible D gene is TRBD2 (5 bases). Germline V gene lookup returns CDR1 MDHEN and CDR2 SYDVKM. This CDR3 comprises 16 residues. Trimming removed 3 bases from V and 2 bases from J, with 17 bases in between. The CDR3 sequence: CASSFIYGSATYEQYF. DNA of the CDR3: TGTGCCAGCAGTTTCATCTACGGTAGCGCGACCTACGAGCAGTACTTC.

The chain has TRBV27 and TRBJ1-1; D not resolved. Trimming pared 9 bases from V and 1 base from J, leaving 15 bases between. The CDR3 is 14 residues long. Per germline, CDR1 MNHEY and CDR2 SMNVEV (reference sequence). The CDR3 reads CASSLRAWNTEAFF. CDR3 in DNA: TGTGCCAGTTCTTTACGGGCTTGGAACACTGAAGCTTTCTTT.

The table lists this clone with a count of one. This chain connects TRBV19 to TRBJ1-4, with D possibly matching TRBD1 (6 bases). CDR1 and CDR2 (germline): LNHDA, SQIVND (reference sequence). Trimming left V 6 bases short and J 7 bases short, with 15 bases between. This CDR3 is built from 14 residues. DNA of the CDR3: TGTGCCAGTAGGCCACGGCAGGGGATTGAAAAACTGTTTTTT. Its protein is CASRPRQGIEKLFF.

The chain joins TRBV18 to TRBJ1-1; D is undetermined. V was pared by 2 bases and J by 3 bases, with 13 bases between. The CDR3 runs 15 residues. Germline V gene lookup returns CDR1 KGHSH and CDR2 LQKENI. The CDR3 protein is CASSPWNVDDTEAFF. CDR3 DNA sequence: TGTGCCAGCTCACCATGGAACGTGGATGACACTGAAGCTTTCTTT.

The chain joins TRBV27 to TRBJ2-5; 14 nucleotides agree with TRBD2. CDR3 size: 17 residues. In germline, CDR1 is MNHEY, CDR2 SMNVEV (reference sequence). J lost 4 bases, V lost 5 bases, and 9 bases had no gene match. CDR3 loop: CASSPWTSGRRVETQYF. CDR3 nucleotides: TGTGCCAGCAGTCCCTGGACTAGCGGGAGGAGGGTAGAGACCCAGTACTTC.

This chain connects TRBV7-3 to TRBJ2-2, with a weak D call TRBD2 (5 bases). V lost 1 base to trimming and J lost 2 bases, with 11 bases between them. CDR1 is SGHTA, CDR2 FQGTGA, per germline. The CDR3 has 16 residues. The CDR3 DNA reads TGTGCCAGCAGCTTAATGGGCGGGTCAAACACCGGGGAGCTGTTTTTT. It is translated as CASSLMGGSNTGELFF.

CDR3 amino acids: CASTEADRSYNEQFF. DNA of the CDR3: TGTGCCAGCACAGAAGCGGATCGCTCCTACAATGAGCAGTTCTTC. This sequence joins TRBV2 and TRBJ2-1, with a weak D call TRBD2 (5 bases). CDR3 length equals 15 residues. The V end lost 7 bases, the J end lost 0 bases, and 13 bases lay between the germline ends. Looked up from germline, CDR1 is SNHLY and CDR2 is FYNNEI.

This chain connects TRBV28 to TRBJ1-3, with D possibly being TRBD1 (5 bases). This CDR3 has 14 amino acids. V was shortened by 2 bases and J by 9 bases, with 14 bases between the two germline ends. The germline gives CDR1 MDHEN, CDR2 SYDVKM. Written as DNA, the CDR3 is TGTGCCAGCAGTTTAGCTGTTCTCCAGGGCACCATATATTTT. Protein product: CASSLAVLQGTIYF.

The chain joins TRBV27 to TRBJ2-5, with 7 bases lining up with TRBD1. Germline trimming cut 8 bases from V and 1 base from J; bases unmatched to any gene: 7. Germline lookup yields CDR1 MNHEY and CDR2 SMNVEV (reference sequence). There are 14 residues in the CDR3. The CDR3 DNA is TGTGCCAGCGGCAGAGGGACAGCCCAAGAGACCCAGTACTTC. The encoded protein is CASGRGTAQETQYF.

The J gene is TRBJ2-5, the V gene TRBV28; 8 nucleotides match TRBD1. Germline CDR1 is MDHEN and CDR2 is SYDVKM. J gave up 2 bases and V 6 bases, and 8 bases lay outside the gene matches. This CDR3 comprises 15 residues. Written as DNA, the CDR3 is TGTGCCAGCAGCGCAGGGGGCGCTGGTCAAGAGACCCAGTACTTC. Its translation: CASSAGGAGQETQYF.

The chain recombines TRBV19 with TRBJ2-5; possibly TRBD2 for D (6 bases). Germline loops: CDR1 LNHDA, CDR2 SQIVND (reference sequence). The CDR3 is 17 residues long. The V gene lost 3 bases and the J gene lost 5 bases, with 22 bases spanning the gap. CDR3: CASSIGLALKVGETQYF. Written as DNA, the CDR3 is TGTGCCAGTAGTATCGGTCTAGCGCTAAAGGTGGGGGAGACCCAGTACTTC.

The rearrangement uses TRBV10-2 and TRBJ2-1; the match to TRBD2 covers 9 bases. Germline V lookup: CDR1 WSHSY, CDR2 SAAADI. V gave up 4 bases and J gave up 8 bases; unmatched junction bases: 9. The CDR3 spans 15 residues. CDR3 region: CASSVGGRVGDEQFF. CDR3 bases: TGCGCCAGCAGTGTAGGCGGGAGGGTAGGGGATGAGCAGTTCTTC.

J is TRBJ2-1 and V is TRBV18; 13 bases are shared with TRBD2. Germline CDR1 is KGHSH and CDR2 is LQKENI. V lost 3 bases to trimming and J lost 5 bases; unmatched junction nucleotides: 7. This CDR3 comprises 17 residues. CDR3: CASSPLLAGGPHNEQFF. In nucleotides, the CDR3 is TGTGCCAGCTCACCCTTACTAGCGGGAGGGCCCCACAATGAGCAGTTCTTC.

The gene calls are TRBV5-5 and TRBJ2-1, with 10 bases matching TRBD1. V trimming: 7 bases; J trimming: 7 bases; junction bases outside the gene matches: 11. This CDR3 contains 15 residues. Germline-derived CDR1 and CDR2 are SGHKS and YYEKEE (reference sequence). The CDR3 is CASGHTPGQGNEQFF. In DNA, the CDR3 is TGTGCCAGCGGCCATACCCCGGGACAGGGGAATGAGCAGTTCTTC. Using reference TRBV5-5 and TRBJ2-1 for the parts outside the CDR3, the full variable domain is DAGVTQSPTHLIKTRGQQVTLRCSPISGHKSVSWYQQVLGQGPQFIFQYYEKEERGRGNFPDRFSARQFPNYSSELNVNALLLGDSALYLCASGHTPGQGNEQFFGPGTRLTVL.

The rearrangement links TRBV4-2 to TRBJ1-2; maybe TRBD1 (5 bases). This CDR3 is built from 15 residues. Germline CDR1 reads LGHNA; CDR2 reads YNFKEQ. V shed 0 bases and J shed 8 bases, with 16 bases lying between them. CDR3 nucleotides: TGTGCCAGCAGCCAAGAAGAGGGGACGTTGGGGGGCTACACCTTC. Amino acid sequence: CASSQEEGTLGGYTF.

This clone was counted a single time. This chain links TRBV5-4 with TRBJ1-1; D is undetermined. Trimming took off 4 bases at V and 3 bases at J, with 16 bases between the two ends. Germline V gives CDR1 SGHNT, CDR2 YYREEE (reference sequence). The CDR3 consists of 15 residues. The CDR3 loop reads CASSASTTDYTEAFF. The DNA of the CDR3 is TGTGCCAGCAGCGCCTCGACGACGGACTACACTGAAGCTTTCTTT.

The rearrangement links TRBV18 to TRBJ2-7; possible D gene TRBD1, 5 bases. This CDR3 has 13 amino acids. The V end lost 3 bases, the J end lost 6 bases, and 12 bases lay between the germline ends. CDR1 and CDR2 from the germline V gene are KGHSH and LQKENI. In DNA form, the CDR3 reads TGTGCCAGCTCACCCTTGGGCCAGGGCGAGCAGTACTTC. It yields the protein CASSPLGQGEQYF.

V gene TRBV3-1 (or the pseudogene TRBV3-2) combines with J gene TRBJ1-5, with D maybe TRBD1 (6 bases). The CDR3 is made up of 17 amino acids. The ends were cut back, 1 base at V and 7 bases at J, with 20 bases in the middle. Germline V gives CDR1 LGHDT, CDR2 YNNKEL (reference sequence). CDR3 loop: CASSQGLLAGAGQPQHF. DNA for the CDR3: TGTGCCAGCAGCCAAGGTCTGTTAGCGGGGGCTGGACAGCCCCAGCATTTT.

The genes are TRBV9 and TRBJ2-3, with 10 bases lining up with TRBD2. From germline, CDR1 is SGDLS and CDR2 YYNGEE. The V and J ends lost 3 bases and 2 bases, in that order; junction bases with no gene match: 3. This CDR3 region has 15 residues. The CDR3 spells CASSGSGRATDTQYF. DNA of the CDR3: TGTGCCAGCAGCGGGAGCGGGAGGGCCACAGATACGCAGTATTTT.